This entry describes one TCR beta chain. Its antigen is not identified. This specimen belongs to a study of CD8 T cells in Susac syndrome. Study observations and caveats: The study admitted that it had a relatively small number of individuals in its TCR sequencing and HLA analysis.

CDR1 and CDR2 from the germline V gene are SGHNT and YYREEE (reference sequence). CDR3 size: 14 residues. V was clipped by 2 bases and J by 6 bases; unmatched bases: 2. With random hexamers, 0.5 to 1 ug RNA was reverse transcribed. Via MiXCR, TCRdb re-called the immunoSEQ multiplex PCR reads, giving one row per CDR3 protein. In the table there are about 130,000 distinct CDR3 sequences, about 93% of which are singletons. Sequences were obtained from CD4+ T cells from PBMCs. The chain has TRBV5-4 and TRBJ1-4; 9 bases are a match to TRBD1. The sequence was collected from a human donor in good health. In DNA form, the CDR3 reads TGTGCCAGCAGCTTCCGGGACAGGGATGAAAAACTGTTTTTT. Translation: CASSFRDRDEKLFF.